Detailed here is one T cell receptor beta chain. The sample is drawn from a study of beta chain features in type 1 diabetes. The study reverse transcribed the entire isolated RNA, so it sequenced expressed TCRB transcripts. The table came from immunoSEQ multiplex PCR; TCRdb's copy has only in-frame clones and leaves some out. The sample holds several thousand clones; around three quarters are singletons and the top ten take more than 1.3%. The clonotype was recovered from a young woman in good health. The sequenced sample was Tregs from blood.

DNA of the CDR3: TGTGCCAGCAGCGTAGGTCACAGGGAGAACACTGAAGCTTTCTTT. It translates to CASSVGHRENTEAFF. The chain recombines TRBV9 with TRBJ1-1, with D possibly being TRBD1 (6 bases). Trimming cost V 0 bases and J 1 base, with 10 bases left between them. This CDR3 region has 15 residues. The germline V gene has CDR1 SGDLS and CDR2 YYNGEE.